What follows are 14 T cell receptor beta chains derived from one specimen sequenced in a study of blood T cell repertoires in COVID-19. TCRdb's copy holds only in-frame clones and misses some; the assay was immunoSEQ multiplex PCR. The profile shows 150,000 or so clones, 84% of them singletons. Sequences were obtained from PBMCs or T cells enriched from blood (not recorded which). These receptors all stem from a woman in her forties or fifties who had been exposed to COVID-19.

The V and J genes are TRBV3-1 (or the pseudogene TRBV3-2) and TRBJ2-7, with D maybe TRBD1 (6 bases). V lost 4 bases and J 1 base, leaving 8 bases between the germline ends. The germline CDR1 and CDR2 sequences are LGHDT and YNNKEL (reference sequence). The CDR3 length is 13 residues. The CDR3 sequence is CASSLTGSYEQYF. As DNA, the CDR3 is TGTGCCAGCAGCCTGACAGGTTCCTACGAGCAGTACTTC.

This sequence joins TRBV6-5 and TRBJ2-5; 7 nucleotides line up with TRBD1. J was trimmed by 5 bases and V by 2 bases; bases with no gene match: 11. Germline loops: CDR1 MNHEY, CDR2 SVGAGI. The CDR3 has 16 amino acids. CDR3 residues: CASSYTGTGVGETQYF. The CDR3 nucleotides read TGTGCCAGCAGTTACACCGGAACAGGGGTGGGGGAGACCCAGTACTTC.

The chain joins TRBV2 to TRBJ2-7; 10 bases are shared with TRBD2. V dropped 8 bases and J dropped 6; count of bases not matched to a gene: 13. The V gene's germline CDR1 is SNHLY and CDR2 FYNNEI. This CDR3 is 15 amino acids long. The CDR3 loop reads CASSSAGGWGVEQYF. CDR3 nucleotides: TGTGCCAGCTCTTCAGCGGGAGGGTGGGGGGTCGAGCAGTACTTC.

The chain couples TRBV6-5 to TRBJ2-7, with D maybe TRBD1 (6 bases). The germline gives CDR1 MNHEY, CDR2 SVGAGI. V dropped 6 bases and J dropped 6 bases, with 15 bases sitting between them. The CDR3 totals 13 residues. The DNA of the CDR3 is TGTGCCAGCAGACCTCAGGGGAGTGGCGAGCAGTACTTC. Translating gives CASRPQGSGEQYF.

The table lists this clone with a few counts. The rearrangement joins TRBV6-2 or TRBV6-3 to TRBJ1-2; D is unclear. V was shortened by 6 bases and J by 6 bases, with 17 bases between the two germline ends. Germline V gene lookup returns CDR1 MNHEY and CDR2 SVGEGT. This CDR3 spans 14 amino acids. DNA for the CDR3: TGTGCCAGCAGCCAGGACGGACTAATTGATGGCTACACCTTC. It specifies CASSQDGLIDGYTF.

The chain is built from TRBV5-6 and TRBJ2-7; TRBD2 might be the D (6 bases). Per germline, CDR1 SGHDT and CDR2 YYEEEE. The V end was cut by 0 bases, the J end by 0 bases, with 7 bases between. The CDR3 is 14 residues long. This CDR3 is CASSLGTTSYEQYF. CDR3 bases: TGTGCCAGCAGCTTGGGGACTACCTCCTACGAGCAGTACTTC.

This chain connects TRBV5-6 to TRBJ1-1; 9 positions agree with TRBD1. With 4 bases clipped from V and 0 bases from J, the junction kept 10 bases outside the gene matches. The CDR3 spans 17 residues. Germline values: CDR1 SGHDT, CDR2 YYEEEE. The CDR3 spells CASSREGTGRMNTEAFF. CDR3 DNA sequence: TGTGCCAGCAGCAGGGAGGGGACAGGGCGTATGAACACTGAAGCTTTCTTT.

The chain employs TRBV5-1 and TRBJ2-6; 10 nucleotides match TRBD1. The CDR3 contains 14 residues. The germline V gene encodes CDR1 SGHRS and CDR2 YFSETQ. V gave up 7 bases and J gave up 11 bases; unmatched junction bases: 9. The CDR3 region is CASRETGGFHVLTF. The CDR3 nucleotides are TGCGCCAGCCGAGAGACAGGGGGCTTCCACGTCCTGACTTTC.

The V gene is TRBV7-2, the J gene TRBJ2-7; D unresolved. Germline lookup yields CDR1 SGHTA and CDR2 FQGNSA. Trimming stripped 4 bases from V and 0 bases from J, with 4 bases between. There are 12 residues in the CDR3. In DNA, the CDR3 is TGTGCCAGCAGCTCGTACTCCTACGAGCAGTACTTC. Protein product: CASSSYSYEQYF. Full variable domain (remainder filled in from reference TRBV7-2 and TRBJ2-7): GAGVSQSPSNKVTEKGKDVELRCDPISGHTALYWYRQSLGQGLEFLIYFQGNSAPDKSGLPSDRFSAERTGGSVSTLTIQRTQQEDSAVYLCASSSYSYEQYFGPGTRLTVT.

The chain carries TRBV7-2 and TRBJ1-2; 7 nucleotides line up with TRBD1. Germline V gene data show CDR1 as SGHTA and CDR2 as FQGNSA. V shed 4 bases and J 8 bases; nucleotides not matched to a gene: 7. The CDR3 sequence is 13 residues long. CDR3 DNA sequence: TGTGCCAGCAGCTCGAAGGGGGCCCGCGGCTACACCTTC. Protein sequence: CASSSKGARGYTF.

The CDR3 spells CASSSFHEQFF. The CDR3 nucleotides are TGTGCCAGCAGCTCATTTCATGAGCAGTTCTTC. The rearrangement joins TRBV5-8 to TRBJ2-1; D is ambiguous. The CDR3 covers 11 residues. Trimming shortened V by 3 bases and J by 8 bases, and 6 bases separated the two germline ends. The germline gives CDR1 SGHTS, CDR2 YDEGEE.

J is TRBJ1-5 and V is TRBV27, with D hard to call. Between the trimmed V and J ends, which lost 3 bases and 6 bases, there was a span of 9 bases. Germline loops: CDR1 MNHEY, CDR2 SMNVEV (reference sequence). CDR3 length equals 13 residues. The CDR3 is CASSFPPRQPQHF. The CDR3 bases are TGTGCCAGCAGTTTCCCCCCCCGTCAGCCCCAGCATTTT.

The chain has TRBV5-6 and TRBJ2-7, with D possibly matching TRBD1 (7 bases). The germline V gene has CDR1 SGHDT and CDR2 YYEEEE. CDR3 length equals 15 residues. Trimming cost V 4 bases and J 5 bases, with 19 bases left between them. The CDR3 sequence: CASSPAGTAVHEQYF. CDR3 nucleotides: TGTGCCAGCAGCCCCGCGGGGACAGCGGTCCACGAGCAGTACTTC.

This clone was observed a single time. The chain carries TRBV7-2 and TRBJ2-6, with D perhaps matching TRBD1 (5 bases). V was shortened by 7 bases and J by 4 bases, with 11 bases between the two germline ends. The length of the CDR3 is 14 residues. Germline V gene sequence: CDR1 SGHTA, CDR2 FQGNSA. The CDR3 DNA follows: TGTGCCAGCACAAGGGGTTTCGGGGCCAACGTCCTGACTTTC. Protein sequence: CASTRGFGANVLTF.